This entry describes one T cell receptor beta chain. V gave up 0 bases and J gave up 8 bases, with 10 bases separating them. Germline V lookup: CDR1 ENHRY, CDR2 SYGVKD. The CDR3 covers 13 residues. Study processing details: Reference gene primer amplification yielded estimated nucleated cell counts. The method was immunoSEQ multiplex PCR; TCRdb's version includes in-frame clones alone and lacks a portion of them. The V and J calls and the clone size are those of that table, but D and trimming were determined from the DNA. The sample shows about 440,000 clones, 70% to 90% of them seen only once. This specimen belongs to a study of blood T cell repertoires in COVID-19.

Sequencing was carried out using PBMCs or T cells enriched from blood (not recorded which). This receptor was obtained from a woman between 18 and 29 years old with acute COVID-19. The V gene is TRBV10-3, the J gene TRBJ1-2, with a possible D match to TRBD1 (6 bases). CDR3 loop: CAISESAGAGYTF. The CDR3 DNA reads as TGTGCCATCAGTGAGTCGGCGGGGGCCGGCTACACCTTC.